These 7 T cell receptor beta chains were all obtained from the same sample, sequenced in a study of monozygotic twins with inflammatory bowel disease. Each CDR3 protein gets one entry in TCRdb, which reprocessed the 5' RACE reads and gives no DNA. The sample has a few hundred thousand distinct CDR3 sequences; the top ten hold approximately 2.8%. The source material was blood. All receptors derive from a human donor with ulcerative colitis or Crohn's disease, or a healthy co-twin of an affected twin (not recorded which).

The gene calls are TRBV5-4 and TRBJ2-3; the D call from TCRdb, TRBD1, cannot be confirmed without DNA. The CDR3 length is 15 residues. The germline V gene encodes CDR1 SGHNT and CDR2 YYREEE (reference sequence). CDR3 residues: CASSRGDISTDTQYF.

The chain has TRBV6-6 and TRBJ2-1; TCRdb's D call of TRBD1 is untestable without DNA. This CDR3 region has 13 residues. Germline V gene data show CDR1 as MNHNY and CDR2 as SVGAGI (reference sequence). Here the CDR3 reads CASDNSARTEQFF.

The rearrangement links TRBV6-2 or TRBV6-3 to TRBJ2-5; TCRdb's D gene call, TRBD2, goes unchecked for lack of DNA. The CDR3 length is 15 residues. Germline values: CDR1 MNHEY, CDR2 SVGEGT. The CDR3 sequence: CASSGLAASRETQYF.

The genes are TRBV12-3 or TRBV12-4 and TRBJ2-1; TCRdb returns TRBD2, unconfirmable since there is no DNA. CDR3 length: 16 amino acids. CDR3 loop: CASSFASGGAYNEQFF.

CDR3 loop: CASSQDGNPNQPQHF. The J gene is TRBJ1-5, the V gene TRBV4-3. Germline loops: CDR1 LGHNA, CDR2 YSLEER. The CDR3 contains 15 residues.

The CDR3 loop is CASSLGGTGEQETQYF. This sequence joins TRBV5-1 and TRBJ2-5; TCRdb names TRBD1, which stays unverified in the absence of DNA. The CDR3 is 16 amino acids. Germline assignment: CDR1 SGHRS and CDR2 YFSETQ.

The genes are TRBV11-2 and TRBJ2-4; the D call from TCRdb, TRBD2, cannot be confirmed without DNA. CDR1 is SGHAT and CDR2 is FQNNGV in the germline V gene. This CDR3 comprises 14 residues. This CDR3 reads CASSLDAGLNGQYF.